Following are 20 T cell receptor beta chains from one sample sequenced in a study of blood T cell repertoires in COVID-19. The assay was immunoSEQ multiplex PCR, and TCRdb's table has in-frame clones only and misses some. The sample has around 190,000 clones; 81% are singletons. The sample comprised PBMCs or T cells enriched from blood (not recorded which). These receptors all stem from a middle-aged man who had recovered from COVID-19.

This rearrangement joins TRBV11-2 to TRBJ2-5, with a tentative D call TRBD2 (5 bases). Trimming cost V 4 bases and J 7 bases, with 19 bases left between them. The CDR3 loop spans 15 amino acids. Per the germline V gene, CDR1 is SGHAT and CDR2 is FQNNGV. CDR3 DNA: TGTGCCAGCAGCTCCCCGAGAGGGCGGGTGGGGACCCAGTACTTC. Translation: CASSSPRGRVGTQYF.

The CDR3 protein is CASVHTRGNQPQHF. CDR3 coding DNA: TGTGCCAGTGTCCATACCCGGGGCAATCAGCCCCAGCATTTT. The rearrangement joins TRBV19 to TRBJ1-5; the D is unclear. This CDR3 region has 14 residues. Germline CDR1 and CDR2: LNHDA and SQIVND (reference sequence). Trimming pared 8 bases from V and 2 bases from J, leaving 13 bases between.

The chain combines TRBV14 with TRBJ1-6, with 8 bases identical to TRBD1. CDR1 is SGHDN and CDR2 is FVKESK in the germline V gene. The CDR3 totals 16 residues. The ends lost 0 bases at V and 10 bases at J; junction bases unmatched: 8. The CDR3 coding sequence is TGTGCCAGCAGCCAAGACCTGGACAGGGTTGTCTCACCCCTCCACTTT. This gives the protein CASSQDLDRVVSPLHF.

The V call is TRBV4-2, the J call TRBJ2-1; 9 bases line up with TRBD2. Germline values: CDR1 LGHNA, CDR2 YNFKEQ. The CDR3 is made up of 15 amino acids. After removal of 3 bases from V and 9 bases from J, the junction contained 9 bases not matched to a gene. DNA of the CDR3: TGTGCCAGCAGCCAGGGAAAAGCGGGAGGACTTGAGCAGTTCTTC. This translates into CASSQGKAGGLEQFF.

The chain combines TRBV9 with TRBJ2-3; D is possibly TRBD1 (6 bases). The CDR3 length is 16 residues. In germline, CDR1 is SGDLS, CDR2 YYNGEE. Trimming stripped 5 bases from V and 3 bases from J, with 19 bases between. As DNA, the CDR3 is TGTGCCAGCAGTGTCGCCACAGGGTCAAGGACAGATACGCAGTATTTT. It yields the protein CASSVATGSRTDTQYF. The full variable domain, its missing parts supplied by reference TRBV9 and TRBJ2-3, is DSGVTQTPKHLITATGQRVTLRCSPRSGDLSVYWYQQSLDQGLQFLIQYYNGEERAKGNILERFSAQQFPDLHSELNLSSLELGDSALYFCASSVATGSRTDTQYFGPGTRLTVL.

The chain uses TRBV6-5 and TRBJ2-1; TRBD2 might be the D (6 bases). The germline V gene encodes CDR1 MNHEY and CDR2 SVGAGI. This CDR3 contains 14 residues. Trimming removed 5 bases from V and 8 bases from J, with 16 bases in between. DNA for the CDR3: TGTGCCAGCAGTAGACGGGGGACTGGGGATGAGCAGTTCTTC. Translation: CASSRRGTGDEQFF.

This chain connects TRBV7-2 to TRBJ2-2; 10 bases fit TRBD2. CDR3 length equals 16 residues. V trimming: 6 bases; J trimming: 1 base; junction bases outside the gene matches: 5. The germline V gene encodes CDR1 SGHTA and CDR2 FQGNSA. The CDR3 region is CASRPGTSVNTGELFF. The CDR3 bases are TGTGCCAGCAGACCCGGGACTAGCGTGAACACCGGGGAGCTGTTTTTT.

The chain couples TRBV29-1 to TRBJ1-2; 7 bases line up with TRBD1. This CDR3 spans 14 amino acids. Germline CDR1 SQVTM, CDR2 ANQGSEA. J was trimmed by 2 bases and V by 5 bases; bases with no gene match: 8. The CDR3 coding sequence is TGCAGCGTTCTCAGGGACAGCGAAAACTATGGCTACACCTTC. This sequence encodes CSVLRDSENYGYTF.

This clone was seen a handful of times. The chain joins TRBV9 to TRBJ2-5; 11 bases map to TRBD2. V dropped 3 bases and J dropped 4; count of bases not matched to a gene: 8. This CDR3 contains 16 residues. Per germline, CDR1 SGDLS and CDR2 YYNGEE. The CDR3 sequence is CASSGSGRAAGETQYF. Here the CDR3 DNA reads TGTGCCAGCAGCGGTAGCGGGAGGGCCGCCGGAGAGACCCAGTACTTC.

This chain links TRBV11-2 with TRBJ2-1; TRBD1 might be the D (6 bases). V was shortened by 6 bases and J by 1 base, with 19 bases between the two germline ends. Germline CDR1 reads SGHAT; CDR2 reads FQNNGV. The CDR3 totals 17 residues. The CDR3 region is CASSFYRAGVSYNEQFF. CDR3 nucleotides: TGTGCCAGCAGTTTTTATCGGGCAGGGGTATCCTACAATGAGCAGTTCTTC.

The chain uses TRBV7-8 and TRBJ1-5; the match to TRBD1 covers 8 bases. CDR3 size: 15 residues. Germline values: CDR1 SGHVS, CDR2 FQNEAQ. V shed 5 bases, J shed 7 bases, and the junction held 10 bases outside the gene matches. The CDR3 loop is CASSLDRGSRQPQHF. The CDR3 nucleotides are TGTGCCAGCAGCCTCGACAGGGGCAGTAGACAGCCCCAGCATTTT.

The chain couples TRBV3-1 (or the pseudogene TRBV3-2) to TRBJ2-5, with TRBD2 matching over 14 bases. This CDR3 has 17 residues. Trimming took 1 base from V and 5 from J; bases not matched to a gene: 6. The germline V gene has CDR1 LGHDT and CDR2 YNNKEL (reference sequence). The CDR3, as DNA: TGTGCCAGCAGCCAAGGGACTAGCGGGGGGAATTGGGAGACCCAGTACTTC. Amino acid sequence: CASSQGTSGGNWETQYF.

This clone was recorded a few times. The chain has TRBV18 and TRBJ2-7; 12 positions agree with TRBD2. Looked up from germline, CDR1 is KGHSH and CDR2 is LQKENI. V was pared by 2 bases and J by 5 bases, with 4 bases of the junction left unmatched. The CDR3 has 15 amino acids. CDR3 in amino acids: CASSPGLAGRNEQYF. In DNA, the CDR3 is TGTGCCAGCTCACCAGGACTAGCGGGACGGAACGAGCAGTACTTC.

The chain joins TRBV15 to TRBJ2-3; 7 bases align to TRBD1. The germline V gene has CDR1 LNHNV and CDR2 YYDKDF (reference sequence). V was pared by 5 bases and J by 2 bases, with 7 bases of the junction left unmatched. CDR3 length: 15 residues. The CDR3 reads CATSGLTGTTDTQYF. For the CDR3, the DNA is TGTGCCACCAGCGGCCTGACAGGGACCACAGATACGCAGTATTTT. The entire variable domain, with the rest obtained from reference TRBV15 and TRBJ2-3, is as follows: DAMVIQNPRYQVTQFGKPVTLSCSQTLNHNVMYWYQQKSSQAPKLLFHYYDKDFNNEADTPDNFQSRRPNTSFCFLDIRSPGLGDTAMYLCATSGLTGTTDTQYFGPGTRLTVL.

This rearrangement joins TRBV6-5 to TRBJ2-3; D not certain. The CDR3 totals 15 residues. The germline gives CDR1 MNHEY, CDR2 SVGAGI. The V gene lost 6 bases and the J gene lost 3 bases, with 16 bases spanning the gap. The CDR3 loop reads CASSVPLTGTDTQYF. The CDR3 bases are TGTGCCAGCAGCGTCCCTCTAACCGGGACAGATACGCAGTATTTT.

This chain connects TRBV19 to TRBJ1-1; 8 positions match TRBD1. The CDR3 is 17 amino acids. Germline CDR1 and CDR2: LNHDA and SQIVND (reference sequence). V lost 3 bases, J lost 4 bases, and 13 bases stayed unmatched. The CDR3 region has the DNA TGTGCCAGTAGTATGAGGACAGGGAACACCATGGGCACTGAAGCTTTCTTT. Translated: CASSMRTGNTMGTEAFF.

The rearrangement uses TRBV7-9 and TRBJ2-7, with a tentative D call TRBD1 (6 bases). V was cut by 4 bases and J by 3 bases, with 16 bases left in between. The CDR3 has 15 amino acids. CDR1 and CDR2 from the germline V gene are SEHNR and FQNEAQ (reference sequence). CDR3 DNA: TGTGCCAGCAGCTCCAGTGACAGGCCAGGCTACGAGCAGTACTTC. It specifies CASSSSDRPGYEQYF. Supplemented by reference TRBV7-9 and TRBJ2-7, the full variable domain reads DTGVSQNPRHKITKRGQNVTFRCDPISEHNRLYWYRQTLGQGPEFLTYFQNEAQLEKSRLLSDRFSAERPKGSFSTLEIQRTEQGDSAMYLCASSSSDRPGYEQYFGPGTRLTVT.

The rearrangement uses TRBV2 and TRBJ1-3; no firm D call. This CDR3 region has 14 residues. CDR1 and CDR2 (germline): SNHLY, FYNNEI. With 1 base removed from V and 0 bases from J, the gap between germline ends came to 4 bases. CDR3 nucleotide sequence: TGTGCCAGCAGTGAAGATATCTCTGGAAACACCATATATTTT. It codes for CASSEDISGNTIYF. The complete variable domain, with remaining parts taken from reference TRBV2 and TRBJ1-3, reads EPEVTQTPSHQVTQMGQEVILRCVPISNHLYFYWYRQILGQKVEFLVSFYNNEISEKSEIFDDQFSVERPDGSNFTLKIRSTKLEDSAMYFCASSEDISGNTIYFGEGSWLTVV.

This clone was seen a few times. V usage is TRBV9 and J usage is TRBJ1-2, with 10 nucleotides matching TRBD1. Germline CDR1 reads SGDLS; CDR2 reads YYNGEE. After removal of 4 bases from V and 4 bases from J, the junction contained 4 bases not matched to a gene. The CDR3 consists of 14 residues. The chain's CDR3 is CASSLTGGPYGYTF. The CDR3 coding sequence is TGTGCCAGCAGCTTGACAGGGGGCCCCTATGGCTACACCTTC.

This clone was observed a few times. The chain joins TRBV10-2 to TRBJ1-6; D perhaps matches TRBD1 (6 bases). Germline V lookup: CDR1 WSHSY, CDR2 SAAADI. V was shortened by 4 bases and J by 7 bases, with 23 bases between the two germline ends. This CDR3 spans 18 amino acids. The CDR3 DNA follows: TGCGCCAGCAGTGGGGGGGGATCGGGAGGGGGTACCAATTCACCCCTCCACTTT. As protein: CASSGGGSGGGTNSPLHF.